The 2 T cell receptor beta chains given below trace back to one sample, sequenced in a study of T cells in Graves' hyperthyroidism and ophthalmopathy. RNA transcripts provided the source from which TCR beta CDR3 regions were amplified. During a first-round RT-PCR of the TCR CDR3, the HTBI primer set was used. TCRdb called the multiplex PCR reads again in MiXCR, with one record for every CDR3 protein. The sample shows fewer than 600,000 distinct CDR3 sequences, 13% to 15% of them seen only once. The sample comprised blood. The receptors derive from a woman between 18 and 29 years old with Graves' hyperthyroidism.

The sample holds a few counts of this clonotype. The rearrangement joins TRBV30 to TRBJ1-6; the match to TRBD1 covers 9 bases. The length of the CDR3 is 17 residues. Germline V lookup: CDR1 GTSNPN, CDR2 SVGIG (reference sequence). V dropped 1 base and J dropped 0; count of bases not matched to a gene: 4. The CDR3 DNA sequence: TGTGCCTGGAGTGAAGGACAGGGGAGCTCCTATAATTCACCCCTCCACTTT. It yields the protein CAWSEGQGSSYNSPLHF.

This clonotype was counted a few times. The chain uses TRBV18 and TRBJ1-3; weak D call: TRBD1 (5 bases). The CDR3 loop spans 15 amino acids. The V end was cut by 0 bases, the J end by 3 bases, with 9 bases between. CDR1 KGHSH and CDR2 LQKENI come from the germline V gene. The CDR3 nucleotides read TGTGCCAGCTCACCACCGCTGACAGTTGGAAACACCATATATTTT. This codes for CASSPPLTVGNTIYF. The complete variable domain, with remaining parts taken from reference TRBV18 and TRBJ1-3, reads NAGVMQNPRHLVRRRGQEARLRCSPMKGHSHVYWYRQLPEEGLKFMVYLQKENIIDESGMPKERFSAEFPKEGPSILRIQQVVRGDSAAYFCASSPPLTVGNTIYFGEGSWLTVV.